The TCR beta chain under discussion was sequenced for a study of blood T cell repertoires in COVID-19. The CDR3 loop spans 14 amino acids. From germline, CDR1 is KGHDR and CDR2 SFDVKD. Trimming at V came to 3 bases and at J to 6 bases, leaving 3 bases not matched to a gene. Only in-frame clones appear in the TCRdb table, and some are missing; sequencing was by immunoSEQ multiplex PCR. The data show approximately 390,000 clones, with approximately 88% seen just once and over 2% held by the top ten. The sample consisted of PBMCs or T cells enriched from blood (not recorded which). This sequence originates from a woman aged 40 to 55 with acute COVID-19. The genes are TRBV24-1 and TRBJ1-2, with 10 bases fitting TRBD1. This CDR3 reads CATSDRDRGHGYTF. The DNA of the CDR3 is TGTGCCACCAGTGATCGCGACAGGGGGCATGGCTACACCTTC.